The T cell receptor (beta chain) under discussion was sequenced for a study of T cell clonotyping in hematopoietic cell transplantation. Findings and limits, study-wide: Higher Inverse Simpson Index values in graft donor and pretransplant recipient predicted broader posttransplant TCR diversity. Pathologically expanded recipient clonotypes increased progressively from day 30 to day 180 as diversity fell. Few recipient clonotypes overlapped donors; over 97% were de novo at given depth. No sorting was done, leaving CD4 and CD8 contributions mixed.

Sequenced by immunoSEQ multiplex PCR; TCRdb stores in-frame clones only, minus some. This repertoire shows about 18,000 clones, approximately 80% found once; its top ten account for roughly 14%. Turning to this clone: Its antigen is currently unknown.

Germline values: CDR1 SGHTA, CDR2 FQGNSA. CDR3 size: 14 residues. V was trimmed by 5 bases and J by 1 base, leaving 11 bases between them. The chain recombines TRBV7-2 with TRBJ1-1; unclear D gene. This receptor was taken from a man aged 55-75 years in good health. Some clones in this sample may be carry-over from other donors' samples. The sequenced material came from peripheral blood mononuclear cells. CDR3 DNA: TGTGCCAGCAGCACGCGTGGTCCGAACACTGAAGCTTTCTTT. It is translated as CASSTRGPNTEAFF.